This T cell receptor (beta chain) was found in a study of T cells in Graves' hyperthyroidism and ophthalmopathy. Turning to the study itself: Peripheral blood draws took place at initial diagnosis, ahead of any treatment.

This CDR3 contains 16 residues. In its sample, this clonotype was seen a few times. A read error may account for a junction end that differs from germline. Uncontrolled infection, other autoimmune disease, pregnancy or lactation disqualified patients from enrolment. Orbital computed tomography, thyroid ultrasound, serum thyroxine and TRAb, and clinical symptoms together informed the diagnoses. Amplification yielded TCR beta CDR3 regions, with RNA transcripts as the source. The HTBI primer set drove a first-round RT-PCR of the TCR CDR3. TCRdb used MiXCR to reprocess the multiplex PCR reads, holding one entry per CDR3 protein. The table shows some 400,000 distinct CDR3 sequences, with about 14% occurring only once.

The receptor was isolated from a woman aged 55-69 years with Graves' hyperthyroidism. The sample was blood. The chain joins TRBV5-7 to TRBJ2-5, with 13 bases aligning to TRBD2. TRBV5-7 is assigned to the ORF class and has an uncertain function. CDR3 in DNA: TGTGTCAGCAGCCCCTATACTAGCGGGGGGGGCGAGACCCAGTACTTC. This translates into CVSSPYTSGGGETQYF.